This is a list of T cell receptor beta chains from one sample in a study of vaccination effects on CD4 cells after COVID-19. The antigens these receptors bind are not known. Sequencing was performed with immunoSEQ multiplex PCR; in TCRdb, only in-frame clones are kept and a portion is missing. This repertoire shows roughly 25,000 clones, about 77% found once; its top ten account for under 25%. Here the sequenced sample was CD4+ T cells from PBMCs cultured with HCoV-NL63 spike peptides, taken before COVID-19 vaccination. These receptors were taken from a human donor who had a prior SARS-CoV-2 infection. CDR3s include the opening cysteine and the closing phenylalanine or tryptophan. Fields, in order: D gene, V gene, CDR3 protein. A D gene is named only where the DNA matches it firmly.

>TRBD1|TRBV27
CASSLKATGWEKLFF
>NA|TRBV18
CASSPVGGRTDTQYF
>NA|TRBV7-3
CASSFVGSGANVLTF
>NA|TRBV11-2
CASSPTVQVTEAFF
>TRBD1|TRBV3-1/TRBV3-2
CASSQEDRASSYNEQFF
>TRBD2|TRBV19
CASSTGTSGGGKQFF
>NA|TRBV6-2/TRBV6-3
CASSYGYRHNSNQPQHF
>NA|TRBV5-1
CASRESSYNSPLHF
>NA|TRBV7-2
CASSPMQRPDTQYF
>NA|TRBV18
CASSPPVAKNIQYF
>TRBD2|TRBV5-1
CASSLLPAGNNEQFF
>NA|TRBV18
CASSPSADSYEQYF
>NA|TRBV6-5
CASSSNTGELFF
>NA|TRBV19
CASRLIPNYGYTF
>NA|TRBV19
CASSMAPTGEQYF
>NA|TRBV7-2
CASSRVRGSYNEQFF
>NA|TRBV11-2
CASSPVPTGYYGYTF
>NA|TRBV5-1
CASSLRSARGEAFF
>TRBD2|TRBV19
CASSPRGRAGSYEQYF
>TRBD2|TRBV7-2
CASSLDGTRSYEQYF
>NA|TRBV28
CASSMTAPYGYTF
>TRBD1|TRBV29-1
CSVRTGTGGLGANVLTF
>NA|TRBV9
CASSARTDSGANVLTF
>NA|TRBV19
CASKTTGVAKNIQYF
>TRBD2|TRBV4-2
CASSPQIPGLAGGQDTDTQYF
>TRBD1|TRBV24-1
CATSDGDRVGTGELFF
>NA|TRBV4-2
CASSQEARTGYGYTF
>TRBD1|TRBV2
CASSAGQAYGYTF